The clone carrying this T cell receptor beta chain was picked up one time. Per germline, CDR1 MNHEY and CDR2 SVGAGI. This CDR3 has 15 amino acids. V was shortened by 6 bases and J by 7 bases, with 21 bases between the two germline ends. The sample originates from a study of blood T cell repertoires in COVID-19. About the study: Whether acute or convalescent, the COVID-19 samples came from the United States, Italy and Spain. PBMCs, B-cell-depleted T cells, or T cells provided the cDNA or gDNA that made up the material.

In the study's own analysis: Counts of nucleated cells, estimated from reference gene primer amplification, were obtained. Produced via immunoSEQ multiplex PCR; TCRdb's table is partial and in-frame only. For V, J and clone size, that table is used; D and trimming come from the DNA. The sample holds approximately 250,000 clones, about 85% seen once. V gene TRBV6-5 combines with J gene TRBJ1-1; D might be TRBD1 (6 bases). Material: peripheral blood. This clonotype was sampled from a man between 40 and 49 years old with acute or convalescent COVID-19. The CDR3 coding sequence is TGTGCCAGCAGGACTACCGGACAGAGCATCATTGAAGCTTTCTTT. It is translated as CASRTTGQSIIEAFF.